These T cell receptor beta chains were read from a single sample in a study of OX40 agonist ivuxolimab in advanced cancers. Clones were sequenced by immunoSEQ multiplex PCR, and TCRdb holds only the in-frame ones, with some missing. Of about 110,000 clones in the sample, around 93% are singletons; the top ten hold under 0.85%. Source: CD4+ or CD8+ T cells sorted from blood, taken in a trial of the OX40 agonist ivuxolimab. These receptors all come from an adult with an advanced solid tumor such as melanoma, head and neck, liver or kidney cancer. CDR3s include the opening cysteine and the closing phenylalanine or tryptophan. D genes are given only for firm matches. Some rows mark clone size as missing; the rest say once, few, many or name a class of expanded clone.

d_call j_call clone_size v_call cdr3_nt cdr3_aa
. TRBJ2-3 . TRBV11-2 TGTGCCAGCAGCTTAGGGGCGGAACAATACACAGATACGCAGTATTTT CASSLGAEQYTDTQYF
. TRBJ2-3 . TRBV19 TGTGCCAGTAGTATAGTGGGACGCACAGATACGCAGTATTTT CASSIVGRTDTQYF
. TRBJ1-1 . TRBV9 TGTGCCAGCAGCGACCCCAGGGTCCGGGGGCTGAACACTGAAGCTTTCTTT CASSDPRVRGLNTEAFF
. TRBJ2-7 once TRBV6-6 TGTGCCAGCAGTTTCCGGAGAATCCCTTACGAGCAGTACTTC CASSFRRIPYEQYF
. TRBJ1-1 few TRBV7-9 TGTGCCAGCAGCTTATACCTCCCCACTGAAGCTTTCTTT CASSLYLPTEAFF
. TRBJ2-1 few TRBV29-1 TGCAGCGTTGAAGACTACCCAAATTTCTTTGAGCAGTTCTTC CSVEDYPNFFEQFF
. TRBJ2-6 . TRBV18 TGTGCCAGCTCACCACTTAGCTCTGGGGCCAACGTCCTGACTTTC CASSPLSSGANVLTF
TRBD1 TRBJ2-2 . TRBV7-6 TGTGCCAGCAGCTCCAGACAGGGGGGGAACACCGGGGAGCTGTTTTTT CASSSRQGGNTGELFF
. TRBJ1-6 . TRBV30 TGTGCCTGGAGTCGGCATACACCCGGCTCCTATAATTCACCCCTCCACTTT CAWSRHTPGSYNSPLHF
. TRBJ1-2 . TRBV7-3 TGTGCCAGCAGCTTCGAGGACTATGGCTACACCTTC CASSFEDYGYTF
TRBD1 TRBJ2-7 . TRBV6-1 TGTGCCAGCAGTGTCTCAGGACAGGGGCTCTACGAGCAGTACTTC CASSVSGQGLYEQYF
TRBD1 TRBJ2-5 . TRBV29-1 TGCAGCGTTGAAGGGGGGACAGGGTGGGAGACCCAGTACTTC CSVEGGTGWETQYF
TRBD2 TRBJ2-7 . TRBV15 TGTGCCACCAGCAAAGATCCTAGACTAGCGGGGGGAGCCTACGAGCAGTACTTC CATSKDPRLAGGAYEQYF
. TRBJ1-2 . TRBV19 TGTGCCAGTAGCTTACTCTATGGCTACACCTTC CASSLLYGYTF
. TRBJ2-1 once TRBV7-7 TGTGCTAGCAGCTTAGATCTAGTTGGGGAGCAGTTCTTC CASSLDLVGEQFF
TRBD1 TRBJ1-1 . TRBV19 TGTGCCAGTAGTATACGACAGGGACTCACTGAAGCTTTCTTT CASSIRQGLTEAFF
. TRBJ1-4 few TRBV30 TGTGCCTGGAGTGTAAGAGCGGCCCTTAATGAAAAACTGTTTTTT CAWSVRAALNEKLFF
. TRBJ2-7 once TRBV5-8 TGTGCCAGCAGCTTGCCCGGAGGTCCCGCTCACGAGCAGTACTTC CASSLPGGPAHEQYF
. TRBJ1-2 . TRBV5-6 TGTGCCAGCAGCTTGGACCAGGGAGACTACACCTTC CASSLDQGDYTF
TRBD2 TRBJ2-5 . TRBV5-1 TGCGCCAGCAGCAGGGGACTAGCGGGAGACGTTAAAGAGACCCAGTACTTC CASSRGLAGDVKETQYF
. TRBJ1-4 . TRBV7-9 TGTGCCAGCAGCTTAGTATCAGGGAATGAAAAACTGTTTTTT CASSLVSGNEKLFF
TRBD2 TRBJ2-7 . TRBV7-9 TGTGCCAGCGCACTAGCGGGGGGGCACTACGAGCAGTACTTC CASALAGGHYEQYF
. TRBJ1-2 few TRBV30 TGTGCCTGGAGATATGAGGTGGGCTACACCTTC CAWRYEVGYTF
. TRBJ2-2 . TRBV7-9 TGTGCCAGCAGCTTAAACCCTCCCGGGGAGCTGTTTTTT CASSLNPPGELFF
TRBD1 TRBJ2-2 . TRBV5-6 TGTGCCAGCAGCTTGGTTACGGCAGGGGGCACCGGGGAGCTGTTTTTT CASSLVTAGGTGELFF
. TRBJ1-1 few TRBV21-1 TGTGCCAGCAGCAAAAGGGGTCGGGACAGGGCGAACACTGAAGCTTTCTTT CASSKRGRDRANTEAFF
TRBD2 TRBJ2-7 . TRBV6-5 TGTGCCAGCAGTTACGAGAGCGGGGGCTCCTACGAGCAGTACTTC CASSYESGGSYEQYF
. TRBJ1-3 . TRBV5-8 TGTGCCAGCAGCCAAGGGAGACGGTACTCTGGAAACACCATATATTTT CASSQGRRYSGNTIYF
TRBD2 TRBJ2-5 . TRBV10-1 TGCGCCAGCAGTGATCCGGGCGGGGGAGAGACCCAGTACTTC CASSDPGGGETQYF
. TRBJ2-7 . TRBV5-1 TGCGCCAGCAGGGTGGCGGGTGGTACCTACGAGCAGTACTTC CASRVAGGTYEQYF
. TRBJ2-7 . TRBV10-3 TGTGCCATCAGGGAGCTGGGTTACGAGCAGTACTTC CAIRELGYEQYF
TRBD1 TRBJ1-2 . TRBV28 TGTGCCAGCAGGGAGACAGGGAGCTATGGCTACACTTTC CASRETGSYGYTF
. TRBJ1-5 . TRBV6-6 TGTGCCAGCACCAAGGACAGTGTCTATAGCAATCAGCCCCAGCATTTT CASTKDSVYSNQPQHF
. TRBJ2-2 . TRBV30 TGTGCCTGGAGATTAAAAGGGAGTAACACCGGGGAGCTGTTTTTT CAWRLKGSNTGELFF
. TRBJ2-5 . TRBV11-1 TGTGCCAGCAGCTTCTCCGGGCAGCAAGAGACCCAGTACTTC CASSFSGQQETQYF
TRBD1 TRBJ1-1 . TRBV13 TGTGCCAGTAGCCCCTGGGACAGGGGAATCGGGAACACTGAAGCTTTCTTT CASSPWDRGIGNTEAFF
TRBD1 TRBJ1-2 . TRBV6-6 TGTGCCAGCAGTAGACAGGGGGCAAACTATGGCTACACCTTC CASSRQGANYGYTF
TRBD2 TRBJ2-3 once TRBV11-2 TGTGCCAGCAGCTCAACTAGCGGGAGTATCCTAGATACGCAGTATTTT CASSSTSGSILDTQYF
. TRBJ1-3 . TRBV5-1 TGCGCCAGCAGCCCAGCGGCAGGCGTCCCACCGGGAAACACCATATATTTT CASSPAAGVPPGNTIYF
. TRBJ1-1 . TRBV19 TGTGCCAGTAGTACCCTCGAAAGGGTTAGGGCTTTCTTT CASSTLERVRAFF
TRBD1 TRBJ1-4 . TRBV5-1 TGCGCCAGCAGCCCCAGGACAGGGTCTAATGAAAAACTGTTTTTT CASSPRTGSNEKLFF
. TRBJ2-7 . TRBV6-1 TGTGCCAGCGAGGAGGGGGCCGGGGTAGTAGAGCAGTACTTC CASEEGAGVVEQYF
. TRBJ2-3 . TRBV9 TGTGCCAGCAGCCCGACCGAGCGGGCGGATACGCAGTATTTT CASSPTERADTQYF
TRBD2 TRBJ2-5 . TRBV15 TGTGCCACCAGCAAGGGACTAGAAGAGACCCAGTACTTC CATSKGLEETQYF
TRBD2 TRBJ2-3 once TRBV2 TGTGCCAGCCTGACGGGGGGGAACGGGAAAGATACGCAGTATTTT CASLTGGNGKDTQYF
TRBD1 TRBJ1-1 . TRBV4-1 TGCGCCAGCAGCCAAGTGCTGGCAGGGGGCGAAACTGAAGCTTTCTTT CASSQVLAGGETEAFF
. TRBJ1-1 . TRBV5-6 TGTGCCAGCAGCTTGGGTGGGAACGCTTTCTTT CASSLGGNAFF
. TRBJ1-3 . TRBV6-6 TGTGCCAGCAGCCCCGGGGGGGACACCATATATTTT CASSPGGDTIYF